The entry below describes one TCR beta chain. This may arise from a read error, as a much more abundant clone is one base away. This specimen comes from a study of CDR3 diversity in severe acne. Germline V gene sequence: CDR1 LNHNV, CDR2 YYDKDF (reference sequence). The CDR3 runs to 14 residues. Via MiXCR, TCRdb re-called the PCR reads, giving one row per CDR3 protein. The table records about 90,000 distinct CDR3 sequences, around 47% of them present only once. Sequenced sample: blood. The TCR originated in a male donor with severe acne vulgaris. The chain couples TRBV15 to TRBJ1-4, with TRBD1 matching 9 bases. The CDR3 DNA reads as TGTACCACCAGCGTCCGACAGGGGGAGGAAAAACTGTTTTTT. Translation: CTTSVRQGEEKLFF.